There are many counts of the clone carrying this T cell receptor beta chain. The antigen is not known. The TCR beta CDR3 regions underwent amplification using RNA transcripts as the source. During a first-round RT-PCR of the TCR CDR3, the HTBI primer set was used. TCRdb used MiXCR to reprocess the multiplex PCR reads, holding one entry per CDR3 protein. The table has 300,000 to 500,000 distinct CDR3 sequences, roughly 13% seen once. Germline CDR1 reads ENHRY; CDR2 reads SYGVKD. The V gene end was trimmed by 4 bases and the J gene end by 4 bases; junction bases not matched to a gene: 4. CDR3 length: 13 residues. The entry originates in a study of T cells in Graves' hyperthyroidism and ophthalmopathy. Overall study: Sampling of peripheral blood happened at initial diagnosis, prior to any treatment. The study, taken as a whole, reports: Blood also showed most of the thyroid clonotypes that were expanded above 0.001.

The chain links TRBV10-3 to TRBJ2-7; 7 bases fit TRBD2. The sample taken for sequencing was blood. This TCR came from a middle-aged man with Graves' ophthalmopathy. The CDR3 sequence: CAISAGGTYEQYF. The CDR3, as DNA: TGTGCCATCAGTGCCGGGGGGACTTACGAGCAGTACTTC.